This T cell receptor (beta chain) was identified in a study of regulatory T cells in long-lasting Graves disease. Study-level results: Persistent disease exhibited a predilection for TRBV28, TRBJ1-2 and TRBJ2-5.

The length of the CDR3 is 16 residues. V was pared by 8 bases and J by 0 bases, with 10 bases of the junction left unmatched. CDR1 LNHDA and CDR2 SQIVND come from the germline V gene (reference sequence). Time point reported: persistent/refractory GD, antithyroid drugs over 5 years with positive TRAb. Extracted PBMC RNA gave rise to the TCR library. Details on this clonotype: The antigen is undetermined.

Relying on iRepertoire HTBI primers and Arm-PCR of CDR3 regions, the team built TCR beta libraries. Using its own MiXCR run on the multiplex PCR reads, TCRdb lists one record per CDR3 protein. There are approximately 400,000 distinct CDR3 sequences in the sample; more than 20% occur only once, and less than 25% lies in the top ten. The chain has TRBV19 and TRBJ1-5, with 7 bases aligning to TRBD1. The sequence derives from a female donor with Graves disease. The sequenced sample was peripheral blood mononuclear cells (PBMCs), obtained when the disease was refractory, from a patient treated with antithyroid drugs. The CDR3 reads CASAKGAAYSNQPQHF. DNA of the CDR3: TGTGCCAGTGCCAAGGGGGCCGCCTATAGCAATCAGCCCCAGCATTTT.